Listed below are T cell receptor beta chains from one sample, sequenced in a study of blood T cell repertoires in COVID-19. Using immunoSEQ multiplex PCR, the repertoire was profiled, and TCRdb retains in-frame clones only, with some absent. The profile shows approximately 75,000 clones, around 89% of them singletons. The sample taken for sequencing was peripheral blood. The source of these receptors is a man aged 55-75 years with acute or convalescent COVID-19. Both conserved end residues are part of each CDR3. A D gene is named only where the DNA matches it firmly. Not all rows give a size; the values are once, few, many and, for expanded clones, a class.

V,D,J,length,size,DNA,CDR3
TRBV9,TRBD1,TRBJ2-1,15,-,TGTGCCAGCAGCGTAGAGTGGGACAGGGGGCGGCCGCAGTTCTTC,CASSVEWDRGRPQFF
TRBV10-3,TRBD1,TRBJ1-2,13,-,TGTGCCATCAGCTCCTCCGACAGGGAAGGCTACACCTTC,CAISSSDREGYTF
TRBV19,-,TRBJ1-5,14,-,TGTGCCAGTTCCTACAGGGAGGGTAATCAGCCCCAGCATTTT,CASSYREGNQPQHF
TRBV5-1,-,TRBJ2-7,16,-,TGCGCCAGCAGCTTCTGGGCGGACAGCCGCTCCTACGAGCAGTACTTC,CASSFWADSRSYEQYF
TRBV6-1,-,TRBJ2-7,14,-,TGTGCCAGCAGTGAAATTAAGGGGAGGAACGAGCAGTACTTC,CASSEIKGRNEQYF
TRBV14,TRBD1,TRBJ2-7,14,-,TGTGCCAGCAGCCGACAGACAGGGGCCTACGAGCAGTACTTC,CASSRQTGAYEQYF
TRBV30,TRBD1,TRBJ2-2,14,once,TGTGCCTGGAGGACGACAGGGCAAGGCGGGGAGCTGTTTTTT,CAWRTTGQGGELFF
TRBV7-9,-,TRBJ2-3,15,-,TGTGCCAGCAGCGAGGTGCGGGGTTTCACAGATACGCAGTATTTT,CASSEVRGFTDTQYF
TRBV3-1/TRBV3-2,TRBD2,TRBJ2-1,16,-,TGTGCCAGCAGCCCCCCTGGACTAGCGGGAGTCAATGAGCAGTTCTTC,CASSPPGLAGVNEQFF
TRBV7-3,TRBD2,TRBJ2-1,15,-,TGTGCCAGCAGCTTACTAGCGGGGGTGTACAATGAGCAGTTCTTC,CASSLLAGVYNEQFF
TRBV19,TRBD1,TRBJ1-3,16,-,TGTGCCAGTAGTGTGACGACAGGGCCGGCTGGAAACACCATATATTTT,CASSVTTGPAGNTIYF
TRBV7-9,TRBD2,TRBJ2-3,16,-,TGTGCCAGCAGCCCCCGACTAGCGGGAGCATTAGATACGCAGTATTTT,CASSPRLAGALDTQYF
TRBV5-1,TRBD2,TRBJ2-7,15,few,TGCGCCAGCAGCTTGGTGACTAGCGGTCCCTACGAGCAGTACTTC,CASSLVTSGPYEQYF
TRBV7-8,TRBD2,TRBJ2-2,13,once,TGTGCCAGCAGCGCGCGGGAGGCCGGGGAGCTGTTTTTT,CASSAREAGELFF
TRBV28,TRBD1,TRBJ2-5,15,-,TGTGCCAGCAGCAACGTCAGGGACAGACAAGAGACCCAGTACTTC,CASSNVRDRQETQYF